This TCR beta chain was identified in a study of shared clonotypes between healthy human individuals. As for the study in general: Per donor, CD8 memory used one plate, CD8 naive used two, CD4 memory used three and CD4 naive used three. Findings of the study overall: How much donors shared clonotypes was expected to be affected by sequencing depth.

In the authors' methods: There were no quality scores in the junction-only immunoSEQ sequences, so filtering differed. Assay used: immunoSEQ multiplex PCR; TCRdb lists only in-frame clones, some missing. The D gene and trimming were derived from the DNA, and the V and J assignments and clone size from that table. Of 2 million to 2.5 million clones listed, around 95% are singletons. Between the trimmed V and J ends, which lost 5 bases and 6 bases, there was a span of 14 bases. Germline assignment: CDR1 SEHNR and CDR2 FQNEAQ (reference sequence). The CDR3 is 13 residues long. Regarding this clone: Its antigen is currently unknown.

Source material: naive CD4+ T cells sorted from blood. Subset defined: CD45RA+ positively selected. This chain links TRBV7-9 with TRBJ2-7; D is possibly TRBD1 (6 bases). The TCR comes from a man younger than 35 in good health. CDR3 sequence reads: CASSPTGRGEQYF. The CDR3 nucleotides read TGTGCCAGCAGCCCGACAGGCAGGGGCGAGCAGTACTTC.